Given below is one T cell receptor (beta chain) in context. Its target is not known. With molecular barcodes, quantitative 5'-RACE was used to make the TCR beta libraries. A single record per CDR3 protein comes from TCRdb applying MiXCR to the 5' RACE reads. The table shows roughly 150,000 distinct CDR3 sequences, with about a third occurring only once. These data originate in a study of CD8 T cells in ankylosing spondylitis. Notes on the study in general: Relatively scarce in peripheral blood, disease-linked clones were CD8+. The study looked at matched synovial fluid samples from ankylosing spondylitis patients. Disease-linked clones were reported to be significantly enriched there. Characteristic, it appeared, of ankylosing spondylitis blood was a TCR beta motif of fewer than 10 highly homologous variants.

Source material: synovial fluid, either unsorted or a sorted T cell fraction (not recorded which). This clonotype was sampled from a male donor with ankylosing spondylitis.

The chain's CDR3 is CASSNRDKAYISGNTIYF. The CDR3 DNA follows: TGTGCCAGCAGCAACCGGGACAAAGCATATATTTCTGGAAACACCATATATTTT. The chain joins TRBV11-2 to TRBJ1-3; D might be TRBD1 (6 bases). Germline V gene sequence: CDR1 SGHAT, CDR2 FQNNGV. V lost 5 bases and J 1 base, leaving 21 bases between the germline ends. The CDR3 runs 18 residues.